This TCR beta chain was sequenced in a study of regulatory T cells in long-lasting Graves disease. CDR3 regions were amplified by Arm-PCR using iRepertoire HTBI primers to build TCR beta libraries. One entry per CDR3 protein, called by TCRdb with MiXCR from the multiplex PCR reads. Among approximately 460,000 distinct CDR3 sequences listed, about a sixth were seen once. Time point here: newly diagnosed GD, antithyroid drugs for less than 3 months. The TCR library was prepared using RNA isolated from PBMCs. Germline assignment: CDR1 SEHNR and CDR2 FQNEAQ (reference sequence). The V end lost 4 bases, the J end lost 3 bases, and 16 bases lay between the germline ends. The CDR3 loop spans 15 amino acids. The same sample was also studied in work on T cells in Graves' hyperthyroidism and ophthalmopathy.

The sequence came from a woman aged 25 to 39 with Graves disease. Sequencing was performed on peripheral blood mononuclear cells (PBMCs), taken at new diagnosis, from a patient treated with antithyroid drugs. This sequence joins TRBV7-9 and TRBJ2-7; tentatively, D is TRBD1 (7 bases). The CDR3: CASSSQGGGNYEQYF. In nucleotides, the CDR3 is TGTGCCAGCAGCTCCCAGGGGGGTGGTAACTACGAGCAGTACTTC.